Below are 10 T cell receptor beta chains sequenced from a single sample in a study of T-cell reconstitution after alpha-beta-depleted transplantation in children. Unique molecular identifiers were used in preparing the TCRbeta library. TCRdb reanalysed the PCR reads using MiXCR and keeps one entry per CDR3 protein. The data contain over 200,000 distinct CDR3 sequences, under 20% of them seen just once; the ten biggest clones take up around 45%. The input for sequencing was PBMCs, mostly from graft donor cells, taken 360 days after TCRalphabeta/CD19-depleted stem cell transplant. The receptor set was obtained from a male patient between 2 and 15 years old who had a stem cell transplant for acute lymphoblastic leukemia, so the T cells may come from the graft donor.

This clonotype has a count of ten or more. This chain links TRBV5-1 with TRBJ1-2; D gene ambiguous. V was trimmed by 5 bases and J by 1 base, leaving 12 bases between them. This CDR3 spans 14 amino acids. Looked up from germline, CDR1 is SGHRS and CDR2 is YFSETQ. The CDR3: CASSNSNLNYGYTF. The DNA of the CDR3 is TGCGCCAGCAGTAACAGCAACCTTAACTATGGCTACACCTTC.

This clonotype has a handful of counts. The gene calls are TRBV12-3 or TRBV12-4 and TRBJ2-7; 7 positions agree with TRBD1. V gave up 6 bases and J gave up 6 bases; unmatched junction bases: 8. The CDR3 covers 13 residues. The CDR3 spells CASSLDRFREQYF. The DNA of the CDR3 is TGTGCCAGCAGCTTGGACAGGTTCCGCGAGCAGTACTTC.

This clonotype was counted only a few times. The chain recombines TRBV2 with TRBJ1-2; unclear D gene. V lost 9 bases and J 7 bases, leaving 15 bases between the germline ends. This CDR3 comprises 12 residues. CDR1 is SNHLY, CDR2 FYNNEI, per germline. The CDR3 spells CASKDGRSGYTF. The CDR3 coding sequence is TGTGCCAGTAAAGACGGGAGAAGTGGCTACACCTTC.

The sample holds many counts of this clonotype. The CDR3, as DNA: TGTGCCAGCAGTTTAGTGTCAGGGGCTGAAGCTTTCTTT. Translating gives CASSLVSGAEAFF. The chain has TRBV12-3 or TRBV12-4 and TRBJ1-1; a weak D match, TRBD1 (6 bases). The V gene lost 1 base and the J gene lost 6 bases, with 9 bases spanning the gap. This CDR3 spans 13 amino acids.

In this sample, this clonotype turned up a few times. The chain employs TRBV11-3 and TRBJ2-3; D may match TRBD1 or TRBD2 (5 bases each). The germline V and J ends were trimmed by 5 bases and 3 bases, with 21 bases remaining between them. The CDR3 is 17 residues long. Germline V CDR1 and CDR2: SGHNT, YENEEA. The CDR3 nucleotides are TGTGCCAGCAGCAACCGAGGATGGGGGTCCTCGACAGATACGCAGTATTTT. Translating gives CASSNRGWGSSTDTQYF.

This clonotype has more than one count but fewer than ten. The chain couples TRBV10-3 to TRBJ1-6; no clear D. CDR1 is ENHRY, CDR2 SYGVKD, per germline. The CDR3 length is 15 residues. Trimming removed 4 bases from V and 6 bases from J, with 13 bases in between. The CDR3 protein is CAISGTGWGNSPLHF. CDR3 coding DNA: TGTGCCATCAGTGGGACGGGCTGGGGTAATTCACCCCTCCACTTT.

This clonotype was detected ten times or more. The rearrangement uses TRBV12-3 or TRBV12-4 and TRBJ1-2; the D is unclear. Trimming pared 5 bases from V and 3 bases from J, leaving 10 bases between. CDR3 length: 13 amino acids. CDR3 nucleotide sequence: TGTGCCAGCAGTCGACGGGAACACTATGGCTACACCTTC. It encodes CASSRREHYGYTF.

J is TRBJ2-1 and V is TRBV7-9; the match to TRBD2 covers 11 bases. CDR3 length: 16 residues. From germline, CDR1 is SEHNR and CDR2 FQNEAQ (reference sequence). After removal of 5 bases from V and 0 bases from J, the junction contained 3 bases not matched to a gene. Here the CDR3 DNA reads TGTGCCAGCAGCCCTAGCGGGGGGCCCTCCTACAATGAGCAGTTCTTC. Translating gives CASSPSGGPSYNEQFF.

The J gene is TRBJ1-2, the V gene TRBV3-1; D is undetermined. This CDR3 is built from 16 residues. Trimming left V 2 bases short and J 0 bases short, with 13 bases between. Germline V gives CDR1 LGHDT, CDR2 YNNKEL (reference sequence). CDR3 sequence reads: CASSQTGMAANYGYTF. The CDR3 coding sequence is TGTGCCAGCAGCCAAACCGGGATGGCAGCTAACTATGGCTACACCTTC.

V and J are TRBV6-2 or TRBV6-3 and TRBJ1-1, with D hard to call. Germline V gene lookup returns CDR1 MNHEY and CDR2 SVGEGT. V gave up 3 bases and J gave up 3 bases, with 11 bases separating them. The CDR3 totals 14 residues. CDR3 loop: CASSYYGEYTEAFF. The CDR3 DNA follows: TGTGCCAGCAGTTATTATGGGGAGTACACTGAAGCTTTCTTT.